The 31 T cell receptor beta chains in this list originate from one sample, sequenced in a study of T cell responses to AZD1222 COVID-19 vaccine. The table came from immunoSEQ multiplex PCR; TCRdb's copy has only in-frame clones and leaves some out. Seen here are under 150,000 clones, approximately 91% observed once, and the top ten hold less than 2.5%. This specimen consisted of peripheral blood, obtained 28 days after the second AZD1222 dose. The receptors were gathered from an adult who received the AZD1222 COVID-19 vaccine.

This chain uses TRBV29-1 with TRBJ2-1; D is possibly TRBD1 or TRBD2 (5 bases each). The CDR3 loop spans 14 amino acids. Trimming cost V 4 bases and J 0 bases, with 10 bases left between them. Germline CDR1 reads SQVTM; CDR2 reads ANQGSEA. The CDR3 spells CSVARGDSYNEQFF. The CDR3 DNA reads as TGCAGCGTTGCTAGAGGGGACTCCTACAATGAGCAGTTCTTC.

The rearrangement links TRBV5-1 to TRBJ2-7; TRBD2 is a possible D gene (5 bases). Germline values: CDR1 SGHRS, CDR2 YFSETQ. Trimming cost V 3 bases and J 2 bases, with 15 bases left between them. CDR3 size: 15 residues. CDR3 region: CASSSEVGYPYEQYF. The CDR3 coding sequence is TGCGCCAGCAGCTCGGAGGTGGGCTATCCCTACGAGCAGTACTTC.

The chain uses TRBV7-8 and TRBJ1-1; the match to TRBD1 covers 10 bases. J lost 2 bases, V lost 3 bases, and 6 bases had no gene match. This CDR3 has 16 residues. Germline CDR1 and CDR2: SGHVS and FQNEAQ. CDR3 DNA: TGTGCCAGCAGCTTTCAGAGACAGGGGGCTAACACTGAAGCTTTCTTT. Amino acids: CASSFQRQGANTEAFF.

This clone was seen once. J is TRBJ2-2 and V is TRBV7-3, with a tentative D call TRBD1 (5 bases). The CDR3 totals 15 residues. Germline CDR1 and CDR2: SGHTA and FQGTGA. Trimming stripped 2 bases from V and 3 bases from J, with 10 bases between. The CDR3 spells CASSLVDSYTGELFF. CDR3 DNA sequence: TGTGCCAGCAGCTTAGTCGACAGTTACACCGGGGAGCTGTTTTTT.

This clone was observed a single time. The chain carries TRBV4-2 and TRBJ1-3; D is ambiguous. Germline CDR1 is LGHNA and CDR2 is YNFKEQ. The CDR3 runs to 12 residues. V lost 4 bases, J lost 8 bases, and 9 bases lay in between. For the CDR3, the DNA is TGTGCCAGCAGCCTCCTGGGCGACACCATATATTTT. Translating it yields CASSLLGDTIYF.

CDR3 sequence: CASSEAGQGLYEQYF. CDR3 bases: TGTGCCAGCAGTGAAGCAGGACAGGGTCTCTACGAGCAGTACTTC. V usage is TRBV2 and J usage is TRBJ2-7; 8 nucleotides match TRBD1. This CDR3 has 15 amino acids. The junction had 4 bases not matched to a gene; V was cut back by 0 bases and J by 3 bases. In germline, CDR1 is SNHLY, CDR2 FYNNEI.

The chain's CDR3 is CASSRNPPALQGRSSGNTIYF. The CDR3 region has the DNA TGTGCCAGCAGCCGAAACCCCCCGGCTTTACAGGGCCGGAGCTCTGGAAACACCATATATTTT. This chain links TRBV7-6 with TRBJ1-3, with D possibly being TRBD1 (6 bases). Per germline, CDR1 SGHVS and CDR2 FNYEAQ. The CDR3 loop spans 21 amino acids. V was shortened by 5 bases and J by 0 bases, with 29 bases between the two germline ends.

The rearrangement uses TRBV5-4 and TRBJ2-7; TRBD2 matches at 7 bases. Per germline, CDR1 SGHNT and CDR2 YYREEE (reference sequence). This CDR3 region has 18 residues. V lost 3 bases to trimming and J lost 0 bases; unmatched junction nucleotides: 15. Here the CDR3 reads CASSSTAFRAGVSYEQYF. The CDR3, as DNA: TGTGCCAGCAGCTCTACGGCCTTTAGGGCGGGAGTCTCCTACGAGCAGTACTTC. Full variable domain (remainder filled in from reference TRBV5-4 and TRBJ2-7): ETGVTQSPTHLIKTRGQQVTLRCSSQSGHNTVSWYQQALGQGPQFIFQYYREEENGRGNFPPRFSGLQFPNYSSELNVNALELDDSALYLCASSSTAFRAGVSYEQYFGPGTRLTVT.

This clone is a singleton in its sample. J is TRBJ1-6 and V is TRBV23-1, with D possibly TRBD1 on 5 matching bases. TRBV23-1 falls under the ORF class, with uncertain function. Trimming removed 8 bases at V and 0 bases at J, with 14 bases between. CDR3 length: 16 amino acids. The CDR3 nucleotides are TGCGCCAGCCCTCGAGAGGGGAGCTCCTATAATTCACCCCTCCACTTT. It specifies CASPREGSSYNSPLHF.

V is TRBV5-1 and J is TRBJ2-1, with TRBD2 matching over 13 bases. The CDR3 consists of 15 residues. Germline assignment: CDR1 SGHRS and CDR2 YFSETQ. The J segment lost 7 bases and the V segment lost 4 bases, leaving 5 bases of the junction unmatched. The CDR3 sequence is CASSRGLAGVNEQFF. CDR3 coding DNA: TGCGCCAGCAGCCGCGGACTAGCGGGGGTTAATGAGCAGTTCTTC.

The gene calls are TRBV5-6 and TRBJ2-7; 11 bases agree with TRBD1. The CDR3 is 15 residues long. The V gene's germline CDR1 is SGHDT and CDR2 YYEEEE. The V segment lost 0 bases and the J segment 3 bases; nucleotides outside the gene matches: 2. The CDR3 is CASSLGTGGGYEQYF. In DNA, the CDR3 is TGTGCCAGCAGCTTGGGGACAGGGGGCGGCTACGAGCAGTACTTC.

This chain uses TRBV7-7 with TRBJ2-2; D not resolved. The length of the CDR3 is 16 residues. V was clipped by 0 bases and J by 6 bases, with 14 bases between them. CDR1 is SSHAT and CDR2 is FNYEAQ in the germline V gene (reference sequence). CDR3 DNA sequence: TGTGCCAGCAGCTTAGCGGTCGGAGATTTATCCGGGGAGCTGTTTTTT. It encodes CASSLAVGDLSGELFF. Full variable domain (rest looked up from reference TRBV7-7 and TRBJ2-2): GAGVSQSPRYKVTKRGQDVTLRCDPISSHATLYWYQQALGQGPEFLTYFNYEAQPDKSGLPSDRFSAERPEGSISTLTIQRTEQRDSAMYRCASSLAVGDLSGELFFGEGSRLTVL.

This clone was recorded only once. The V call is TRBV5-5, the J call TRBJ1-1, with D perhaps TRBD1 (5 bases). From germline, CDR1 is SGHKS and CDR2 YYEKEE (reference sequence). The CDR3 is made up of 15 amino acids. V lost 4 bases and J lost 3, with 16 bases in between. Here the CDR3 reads CASSRGTGLDTEAFF. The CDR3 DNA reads TGTGCCAGCAGCCGGGGAACAGGATTAGACACTGAAGCTTTCTTT. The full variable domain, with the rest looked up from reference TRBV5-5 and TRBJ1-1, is DAGVTQSPTHLIKTRGQQVTLRCSPISGHKSVSWYQQVLGQGPQFIFQYYEKEERGRGNFPDRFSARQFPNYSSELNVNALLLGDSALYLCASSRGTGLDTEAFFGQGTRLTVV.

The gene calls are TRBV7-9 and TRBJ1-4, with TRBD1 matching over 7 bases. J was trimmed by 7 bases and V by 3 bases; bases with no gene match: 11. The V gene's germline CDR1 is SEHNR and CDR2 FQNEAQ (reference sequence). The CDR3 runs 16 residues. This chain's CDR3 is CASSLGAGGKFEKLFF. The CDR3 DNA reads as TGTGCCAGCAGCTTGGGGGCAGGGGGTAAATTTGAAAAACTGTTTTTT.

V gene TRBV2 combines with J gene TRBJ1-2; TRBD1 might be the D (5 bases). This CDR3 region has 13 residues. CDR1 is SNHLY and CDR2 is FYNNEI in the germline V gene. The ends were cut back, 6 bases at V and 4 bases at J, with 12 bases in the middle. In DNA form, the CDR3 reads TGTGCCAGCAGCCGGGGGGAGGGCTATGGCTACACCTTC. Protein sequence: CASSRGEGYGYTF.

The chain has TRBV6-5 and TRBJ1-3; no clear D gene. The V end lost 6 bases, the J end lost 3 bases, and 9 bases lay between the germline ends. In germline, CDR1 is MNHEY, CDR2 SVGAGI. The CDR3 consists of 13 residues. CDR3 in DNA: TGTGCCAGCAGCTCTCCCGGTGGAAACACCATATATTTT. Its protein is CASSSPGGNTIYF.

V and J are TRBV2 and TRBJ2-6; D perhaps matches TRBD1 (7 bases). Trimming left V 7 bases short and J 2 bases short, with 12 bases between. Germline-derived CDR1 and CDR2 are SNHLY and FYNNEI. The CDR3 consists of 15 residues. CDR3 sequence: CASTRDSTGANVLTF. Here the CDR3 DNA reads TGTGCCAGCACGCGGGACAGTACTGGGGCCAACGTCCTGACTTTC.

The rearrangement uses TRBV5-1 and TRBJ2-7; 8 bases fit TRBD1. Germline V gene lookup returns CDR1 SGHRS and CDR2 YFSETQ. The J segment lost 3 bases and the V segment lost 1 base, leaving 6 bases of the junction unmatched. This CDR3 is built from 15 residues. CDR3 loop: CASSLSQGARYEQYF. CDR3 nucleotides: TGCGCCAGCAGCTTGTCCCAGGGGGCGCGCTACGAGCAGTACTTC.

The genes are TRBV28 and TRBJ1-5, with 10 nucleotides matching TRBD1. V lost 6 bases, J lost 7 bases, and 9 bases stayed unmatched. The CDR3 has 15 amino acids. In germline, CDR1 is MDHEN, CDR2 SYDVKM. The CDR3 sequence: CASSSTGGVRQPQHF. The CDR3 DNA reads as TGTGCCAGCAGCTCGACAGGGGGCGTCCGGCAGCCCCAGCATTTT.

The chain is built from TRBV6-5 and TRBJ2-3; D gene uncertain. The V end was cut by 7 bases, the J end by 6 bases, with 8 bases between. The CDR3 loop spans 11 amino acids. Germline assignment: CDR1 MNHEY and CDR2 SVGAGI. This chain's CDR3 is CASTYGDTQYF. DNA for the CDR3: TGTGCCAGCACCTACGGGGATACGCAGTATTTT.

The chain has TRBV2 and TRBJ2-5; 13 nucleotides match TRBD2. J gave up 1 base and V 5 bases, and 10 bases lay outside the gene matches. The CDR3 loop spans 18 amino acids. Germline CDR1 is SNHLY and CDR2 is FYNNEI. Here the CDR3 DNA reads TGTGCCAGCAGTACCCCCGGTGGACTAGCGGGAGCCCAAGAGACCCAGTACTTC. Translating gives CASSTPGGLAGAQETQYF.

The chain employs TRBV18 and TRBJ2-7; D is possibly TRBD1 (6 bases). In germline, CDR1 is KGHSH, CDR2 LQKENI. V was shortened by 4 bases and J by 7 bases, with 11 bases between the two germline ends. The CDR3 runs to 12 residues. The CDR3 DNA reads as TGTGCCAGCTCACTGGACAGAACTGAGCAGTACTTC. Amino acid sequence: CASSLDRTEQYF. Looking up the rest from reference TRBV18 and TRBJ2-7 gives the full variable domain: NAGVMQNPRHLVRRRGQEARLRCSPMKGHSHVYWYRQLPEEGLKFMVYLQKENIIDESGMPKERFSAEFPKEGPSILRIQQVVRGDSAAYFCASSLDRTEQYFGPGTRLTVT.

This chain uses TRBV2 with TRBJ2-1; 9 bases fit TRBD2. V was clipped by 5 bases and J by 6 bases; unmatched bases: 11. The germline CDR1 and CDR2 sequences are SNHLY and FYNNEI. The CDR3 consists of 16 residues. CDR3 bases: TGTGCCAGCAGTAGAATAGCGGGAGTCTTGAGCAATGAGCAGTTCTTC. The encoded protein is CASSRIAGVLSNEQFF.

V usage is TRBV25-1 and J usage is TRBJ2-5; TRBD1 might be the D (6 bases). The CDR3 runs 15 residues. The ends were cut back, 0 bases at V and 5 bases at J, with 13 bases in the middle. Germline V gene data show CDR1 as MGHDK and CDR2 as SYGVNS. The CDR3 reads CASSEYQGRRETQYF. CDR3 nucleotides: TGTGCCAGCAGTGAATATCAGGGGCGAAGGGAGACCCAGTACTTC.

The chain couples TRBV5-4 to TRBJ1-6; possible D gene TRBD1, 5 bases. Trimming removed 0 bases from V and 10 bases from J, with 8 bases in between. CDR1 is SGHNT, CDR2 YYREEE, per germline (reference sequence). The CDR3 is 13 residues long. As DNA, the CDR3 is TGTGCCAGCAGCTTGGAGCAGGGATCACCCCTCCACTTT. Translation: CASSLEQGSPLHF.

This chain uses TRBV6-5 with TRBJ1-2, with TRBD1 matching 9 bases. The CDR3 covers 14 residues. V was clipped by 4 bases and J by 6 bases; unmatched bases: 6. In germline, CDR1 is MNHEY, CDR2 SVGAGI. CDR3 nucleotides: TGTGCCAGCAGTTCCCGGGACAGGGACCATGGCTACACCTTC. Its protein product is CASSSRDRDHGYTF.

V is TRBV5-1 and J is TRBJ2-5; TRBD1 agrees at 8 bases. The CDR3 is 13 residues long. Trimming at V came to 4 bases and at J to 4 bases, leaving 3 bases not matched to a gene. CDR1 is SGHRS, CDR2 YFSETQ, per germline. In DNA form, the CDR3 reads TGCGCCAGCAGCGGGGACAGGACAGAGACCCAGTACTTC. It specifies CASSGDRTETQYF.

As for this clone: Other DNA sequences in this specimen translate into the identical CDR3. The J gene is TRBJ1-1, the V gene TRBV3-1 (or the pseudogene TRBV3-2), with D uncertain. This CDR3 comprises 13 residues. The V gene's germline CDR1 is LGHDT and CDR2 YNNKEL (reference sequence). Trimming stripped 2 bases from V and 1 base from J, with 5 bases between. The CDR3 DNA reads TGTGCCAGCAGCCAAACCGGGAACACTGAAGCTTTCTTT. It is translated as CASSQTGNTEAFF.

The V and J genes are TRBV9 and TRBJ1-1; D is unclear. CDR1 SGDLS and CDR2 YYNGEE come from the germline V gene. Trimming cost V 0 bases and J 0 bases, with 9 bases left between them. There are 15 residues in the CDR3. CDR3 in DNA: TGTGCCAGCAGCGTAGTCCCAGACCTGAACACTGAAGCTTTCTTT. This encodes CASSVVPDLNTEAFF.

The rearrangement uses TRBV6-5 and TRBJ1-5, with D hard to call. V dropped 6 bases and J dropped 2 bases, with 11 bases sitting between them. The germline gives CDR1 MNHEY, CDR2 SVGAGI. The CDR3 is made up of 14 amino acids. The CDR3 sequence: CASRPWGGNQPQHF. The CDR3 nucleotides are TGTGCCAGCAGGCCTTGGGGTGGCAATCAGCCCCAGCATTTT.

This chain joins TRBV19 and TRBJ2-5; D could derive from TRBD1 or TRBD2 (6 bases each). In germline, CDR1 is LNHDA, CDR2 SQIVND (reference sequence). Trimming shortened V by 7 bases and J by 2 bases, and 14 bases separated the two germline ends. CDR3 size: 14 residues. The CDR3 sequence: CASKPGGGQETQYF. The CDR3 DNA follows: TGTGCCAGTAAACCCGGAGGGGGGCAAGAGACCCAGTACTTC.